This T cell receptor beta chain was recovered during a study of PD-1 blockade in classical Hodgkin lymphoma. Study overall: Patients were dosed intravenously with nivolumab at 3 mg/kg every 2 weeks.

Overall study results and limits: Those patients who began receiving nivolumab less than 1 year after ASCT had lower diversity, and they were excluded. Whoever responded completely had baseline diversity much like that seen in newly diagnosed patients.

Time point indicated: cycle 4 day 1 (C4D1), after less than 7 weeks of nivolumab. There was relapse after autologous stem cell transplantation in every patient, and there was variation in brentuximab vedotin exposure. Best responses included complete response and partial response; otherwise, the best response was progressive disease. Sequencing was performed with immunoSEQ multiplex PCR; in TCRdb, only in-frame clones are kept and a portion is missing. The data contain about 28,000 clones, roughly 78% of them singletons. As for this clone: Its antigen is not identified.

The CDR3 has 13 residues. The germline V and J ends were trimmed by 4 bases and 8 bases, with 14 bases remaining between them. Germline V gene lookup returns CDR1 SNHLY and CDR2 FYNNEI. Sequencing was performed on peripheral blood mononuclear cells (PBMCs), taken before the fourth cycle of nivolumab. This TCR was recovered from a human donor with classical Hodgkin lymphoma. The V call is TRBV2, the J call TRBJ1-2, with D perhaps TRBD1 (6 bases). The CDR3 here is CASSVQGLAGYTF. CDR3 DNA sequence: TGTGCCAGCAGTGTACAGGGCCTTGCGGGCTACACCTTC.